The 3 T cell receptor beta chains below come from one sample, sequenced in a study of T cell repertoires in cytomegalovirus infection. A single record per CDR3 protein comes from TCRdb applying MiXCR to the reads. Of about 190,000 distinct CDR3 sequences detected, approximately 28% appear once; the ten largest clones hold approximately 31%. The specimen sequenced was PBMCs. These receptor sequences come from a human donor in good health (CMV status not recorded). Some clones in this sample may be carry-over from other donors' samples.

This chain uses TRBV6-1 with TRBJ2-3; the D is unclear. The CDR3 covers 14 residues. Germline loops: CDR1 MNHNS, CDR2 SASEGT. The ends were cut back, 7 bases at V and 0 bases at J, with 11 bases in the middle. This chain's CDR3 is CASKGRWSTDTQYF. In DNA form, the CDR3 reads TGTGCCAGCAAAGGCCGGTGGAGCACAGATACGCAGTATTTT.

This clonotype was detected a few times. This chain's CDR3 is CASGLGVGNTIYF. The CDR3 region has the DNA TGTGCTAGTGGTTTGGGGGTGGGAAACACCATATATTTT. V and J are TRBV12-5 and TRBJ1-3; D gene ambiguous. Germline assignment: CDR1 LGHNT and CDR2 FRNRAP. The V end was cut by 1 base, the J end by 4 bases, with 5 bases between. The CDR3 has 13 amino acids.

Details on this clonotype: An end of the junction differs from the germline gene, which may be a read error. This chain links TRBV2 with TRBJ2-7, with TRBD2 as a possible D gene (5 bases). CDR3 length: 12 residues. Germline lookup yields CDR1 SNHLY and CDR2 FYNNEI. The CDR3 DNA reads TGTGCCAGCAGTGAAGGAGGGCGCGAGCAGCACTTC. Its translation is CASSEGGREQHF.